What follows are 32 T cell receptor beta chains derived from one specimen sequenced in a study of PD-L1 blockade in urothelial cancer. Sequencing was performed with immunoSEQ multiplex PCR; in TCRdb, only in-frame clones are kept and a portion is missing. The data hold 35,000 to 45,000 clones, with about 89% observed a single time. Documented time point: peripheral blood 6 weeks after treatment start. Here the sequenced sample was PBMCs, taken around atezolizumab (anti-PD-L1) treatment. The origin of the receptors is a man between 65 and 85 years old with urothelial cancer.

The chain links TRBV5-1 to TRBJ2-1; 7 nucleotides line up with TRBD2. The CDR3 totals 16 residues. Trimming cost V 0 bases and J 6 bases; bases outside gene matches: 9. The germline V gene encodes CDR1 SGHRS and CDR2 YFSETQ. The CDR3 spells CASSLGSREPSNEQFF. In nucleotides, the CDR3 is TGCGCCAGCAGCTTGGGTTCGCGGGAGCCTTCCAATGAGCAGTTCTTC.

The CDR3 spells CASSPQGSGGITEAFF. In nucleotides, the CDR3 is TGTGCCAGCTCACCGCAGGGAAGCGGCGGGATAACTGAAGCTTTCTTT. This chain links TRBV18 with TRBJ1-1; D is perhaps TRBD1 (5 bases). Germline CDR1 KGHSH, CDR2 LQKENI. Trimming pared 3 bases from V and 5 bases from J, leaving 19 bases between. The CDR3 extends over 16 amino acids. Full variable domain (rest looked up from reference TRBV18 and TRBJ1-1): NAGVMQNPRHLVRRRGQEARLRCSPMKGHSHVYWYRQLPEEGLKFMVYLQKENIIDESGMPKERFSAEFPKEGPSILRIQQVVRGDSAAYFCASSPQGSGGITEAFFGQGTRLTVV.

V gene TRBV28 combines with J gene TRBJ1-2; 8 nucleotides align to TRBD1. From germline, CDR1 is MDHEN and CDR2 SYDVKM. The CDR3 is 15 amino acids. After removal of 4 bases from V and 6 bases from J, the junction contained 10 bases not matched to a gene. In DNA, the CDR3 is TGTGCCAGCAGTTCACCGGACAGGGTTCGCGATGGCTACACCTTC. This encodes CASSSPDRVRDGYTF.

The chain links TRBV28 to TRBJ1-2; the match to TRBD1 covers 7 bases. This CDR3 spans 13 amino acids. CDR1 is MDHEN and CDR2 is SYDVKM in the germline V gene. V was clipped by 6 bases and J by 3 bases; unmatched bases: 4. CDR3 sequence reads: CASSTGEDYGYTF. The CDR3 nucleotides read TGTGCCAGCAGCACAGGGGAGGACTATGGCTACACCTTC.

This chain uses TRBV30 with TRBJ2-3; D is possibly TRBD1 (5 bases). This CDR3 is 14 amino acids long. From germline, CDR1 is GTSNPN and CDR2 SVGIG (reference sequence). V shed 1 base and J shed 0 bases, with 8 bases lying between them. The CDR3 loop reads CAWSGTSSTDTQYF. CDR3 in DNA: TGTGCCTGGAGTGGGACATCTAGCACAGATACGCAGTATTTT.

The chain uses TRBV27 and TRBJ2-2, with D perhaps TRBD2 (5 bases). This CDR3 region has 15 residues. Germline CDR1 reads MNHEY; CDR2 reads SMNVEV (reference sequence). V gave up 3 bases and J gave up 4 bases, with 12 bases separating them. CDR3 amino acids: CASSLGSAPTGELFF. CDR3 bases: TGTGCCAGCAGTTTGGGGAGTGCTCCCACCGGGGAGCTGTTTTTT.

This chain connects TRBV7-9 to TRBJ2-2; D perhaps matches TRBD2 (5 bases). The CDR3 runs 16 residues. From germline, CDR1 is SEHNR and CDR2 FQNEAQ (reference sequence). V lost 6 bases and J lost 0, with 14 bases in between. The CDR3 nucleotides read TGTGCCAGCAGTTACCTCCCCGGGGCGAACACCGGGGAGCTGTTTTTT. It translates to CASSYLPGANTGELFF.

The chain links TRBV10-2 to TRBJ2-7; 10 nucleotides align to TRBD2. Per germline, CDR1 WSHSY and CDR2 SAAADI. The CDR3 is 16 residues long. The junction had 7 bases not matched to a gene; V was cut back by 5 bases and J by 0 bases. In nucleotides, the CDR3 is TGCGCCAGCAGTCTTTATAGCGGGAGGCCCTCCTACGAGCAGTACTTC. Translated: CASSLYSGRPSYEQYF.

In this sample, this clone turned up a few times. The chain has TRBV5-1 and TRBJ1-1, with unresolved D. CDR3 length: 14 residues. The germline V gene has CDR1 SGHRS and CDR2 YFSETQ. The V end was cut by 0 bases, the J end by 5 bases, with 11 bases between. CDR3 nucleotide sequence: TGCGCCAGCAGCTTGGGAGGGTTAGCAACTGAAGCTTTCTTT. Translation gives CASSLGGLATEAFF.

Concerning this clone: The junction and the germline gene differ at one end; a read error may be behind it. The chain carries TRBV29-1 and TRBJ2-5; 9 bases match TRBD1. This CDR3 is built from 13 residues. Germline V gene lookup returns CDR1 SQVTM and CDR2 ANQGSEA. The CDR3 DNA is TGCAGCGTAGAAGGACAGGGGATAAAGACCCAGTACTTC. Translating it yields CSVEGQGIKTQYF. Full variable domain (rest looked up from reference TRBV29-1 and TRBJ2-5): SAVISQKPSRDICQRGTSLTIQCQVDSQVTMMFWYRQQPGQSLTLIATANQGSEATYESGFVIDKFPISRPNLTFSTLTVSNMSPEDSSIYLCSVEGQGIKTQYFGPGTRLLVL.

The chain combines TRBV27 with TRBJ2-1; 9 nucleotides agree with TRBD2. Germline CDR1 is MNHEY and CDR2 is SMNVEV (reference sequence). This CDR3 comprises 16 residues. Trimming cost V 6 bases and J 5 bases; bases outside gene matches: 11. CDR3 coding DNA: TGTGCCAGCAGGCGAGGAGCGGGAGGCCTTCACAATGAGCAGTTCTTC. It specifies CASRRGAGGLHNEQFF.

The CDR3 coding sequence is TGTGCCAGCAGCTTTGTTACGTCCAACAGGGTCGGATATGGCTACACCTTC. Translating gives CASSFVTSNRVGYGYTF. This rearrangement joins TRBV7-6 to TRBJ1-2; possibly TRBD1 for D (6 bases). There are 17 residues in the CDR3. V dropped 3 bases and J dropped 5 bases, with 22 bases sitting between them. CDR1 is SGHVS and CDR2 is FNYEAQ in the germline V gene.

This clone occurred a few times. The genes are TRBV12-5 and TRBJ2-3; no clear D. The CDR3 spans 12 residues. The V gene lost 6 bases and the J gene lost 4 bases, with 8 bases spanning the gap. Germline V gene data show CDR1 as LGHNT and CDR2 as FRNRAP. DNA of the CDR3: TGTGCTAGTGGCCCTACCCCAGATACGCAGTATTTT. Encoded protein: CASGPTPDTQYF.

The chain joins TRBV27 to TRBJ2-2; 9 nucleotides agree with TRBD1. Per the germline V gene, CDR1 is MNHEY and CDR2 is SMNVEV (reference sequence). The CDR3 runs 15 residues. After removal of 2 bases from V and 6 bases from J, the junction contained 4 bases not matched to a gene. CDR3 nucleotides: TGTGCCAGCAGTTTACCCCGGACAGGGGCCGGGGAGCTGTTTTTT. Its protein is CASSLPRTGAGELFF.

The rearrangement joins TRBV5-4 to TRBJ2-2; TRBD2 matches 9 bases. The CDR3 has 14 residues. Germline V gives CDR1 SGHNT, CDR2 YYREEE (reference sequence). With V trimmed by 2 bases and J by 4 bases, 0 bases remained unmatched. CDR3 nucleotide sequence: TGTGCCAGCAGCTTTAGCGGGAGCACCGGGGAGCTGTTTTTT. It yields the protein CASSFSGSTGELFF.

CDR3 DNA: TGTGCCAGCAGCGTACTAGCGGGAGGCTTAAACACCGGGGAGCTGTTTTTT. Translation gives CASSVLAGGLNTGELFF. V is TRBV9 and J is TRBJ2-2, with 11 bases lining up with TRBD2. CDR3 size: 17 residues. Germline V lookup: CDR1 SGDLS, CDR2 YYNGEE. With 1 base clipped from V and 2 bases from J, the junction kept 4 bases outside the gene matches. Filled out from reference TRBV9 and TRBJ2-2, the complete variable domain reads DSGVTQTPKHLITATGQRVTLRCSPRSGDLSVYWYQQSLDQGLQFLIQYYNGEERAKGNILERFSAQQFPDLHSELNLSSLELGDSALYFCASSVLAGGLNTGELFFGEGSRLTVL.

This clone was observed once. The rearrangement uses TRBV27 and TRBJ2-7; 7 bases are shared with TRBD1. The CDR3 totals 14 residues. Germline-derived CDR1 and CDR2 are MNHEY and SMNVEV (reference sequence). The V and J ends lost 7 bases and 7 bases, in that order; junction bases with no gene match: 13. CDR3 bases: TGTGCCAGCAAACCGACAGGGCCCCTTTTAGAGCAGTACTTC. This gives the protein CASKPTGPLLEQYF.

The chain uses TRBV2 and TRBJ2-1; 11 nucleotides agree with TRBD1. J gave up 4 bases and V 6 bases, and 5 bases lay outside the gene matches. Per germline, CDR1 SNHLY and CDR2 FYNNEI. The CDR3 runs 15 residues. The CDR3 region is CASSPGTGGYNEQFF. Written as DNA, the CDR3 is TGTGCCAGCAGCCCCGGGACAGGGGGGTACAATGAGCAGTTCTTC.

This rearrangement joins TRBV6-1 to TRBJ2-1; unclear D gene. The CDR3 spans 12 residues. V dropped 7 bases and J dropped 10 bases, with 14 bases sitting between them. Germline V gene data show CDR1 as MNHNS and CDR2 as SASEGT. CDR3 residues: CASKFGYGEQFF. The CDR3 coding sequence is TGTGCCAGCAAGTTCGGATACGGGGAGCAGTTCTTC.

The CDR3 spells CASSSTSGRGYNEQFF. In DNA form, the CDR3 reads TGCGCCAGCAGCTCTACTAGCGGGAGGGGCTACAATGAGCAGTTCTTC. V gene TRBV5-1 combines with J gene TRBJ2-1, with 13 bases identical to TRBD2. The CDR3 covers 16 residues. Germline values: CDR1 SGHRS, CDR2 YFSETQ. V dropped 3 bases and J dropped 3; count of bases not matched to a gene: 3.

In DNA, the CDR3 is TGTGCCAGCAGCGGCGGGGGGACAGGGGGCTACGAGCAGTACTTC. This sequence encodes CASSGGGTGGYEQYF. The chain joins TRBV7-6 to TRBJ2-7; 11 bases agree with TRBD1. J gave up 3 bases and V 5 bases, and 6 bases lay outside the gene matches. This CDR3 is 15 amino acids long. Germline V gives CDR1 SGHVS, CDR2 FNYEAQ. Full variable domain (missing parts from reference TRBV7-6 and TRBJ2-7): GAGVSQSPRYKVTKRGQDVALRCDPISGHVSLYWYRQALGQGPEFLTYFNYEAQQDKSGLPNDRFSAERPEGSISTLTIQRTEQRDSAMYRCASSGGGTGGYEQYFGPGTRLTVT.

This chain joins TRBV19 and TRBJ2-4; 7 bases align to TRBD2. J lost 4 bases, V lost 6 bases, and 12 bases had no gene match. Germline V lookup: CDR1 LNHDA, CDR2 SQIVND (reference sequence). This CDR3 contains 16 residues. CDR3 amino acids: CASSPSGLPPKNIQYF. The CDR3 coding sequence is TGTGCCAGTAGCCCGTCGGGACTACCCCCTAAAAACATTCAGTACTTC.

The V and J genes are TRBV5-6 and TRBJ2-7, with 7 bases fitting TRBD1. V shed 0 bases, J shed 2 bases, and the junction held 8 bases outside the gene matches. This CDR3 has 16 residues. CDR1 and CDR2 (germline): SGHDT, YYEEEE. The CDR3 DNA follows: TGTGCCAGCAGCTTGGGGGGGACAGCGACGGCCTACGAGCAGTACTTC. Its translation: CASSLGGTATAYEQYF.

The chain is built from TRBV6-6 and TRBJ2-3; 7 bases align to TRBD1. The CDR3 consists of 14 residues. Germline V gene data show CDR1 as MNHNY and CDR2 as SVGAGI (reference sequence). Trimming cost V 4 bases and J 0 bases; bases outside gene matches: 1. The CDR3 is CASSWTGSTDTQYF. The CDR3 DNA reads TGTGCCAGCAGTTGGACAGGTAGCACAGATACGCAGTATTTT.

This clone was observed a handful of times. J is TRBJ1-5 and V is TRBV29-1; tentative D call: TRBD1 (6 bases). V lost 4 bases, J lost 4 bases, and 11 bases lay in between. This CDR3 region has 13 residues. Germline V gives CDR1 SQVTM, CDR2 ANQGSEA. CDR3 loop: CSVATGLNQPQHF. In DNA form, the CDR3 reads TGCAGCGTTGCAACAGGGTTAAATCAGCCCCAGCATTTT. The whole variable domain, remainder taken from reference TRBV29-1 and TRBJ1-5, is SAVISQKPSRDICQRGTSLTIQCQVDSQVTMMFWYRQQPGQSLTLIATANQGSEATYESGFVIDKFPISRPNLTFSTLTVSNMSPEDSSIYLCSVATGLNQPQHFGDGTRLSIL.

Only one count was recorded for this clone. This chain uses TRBV2 with TRBJ2-7, with 7 bases that match TRBD1. Germline trimming cut 8 bases from V and 2 bases from J; bases unmatched to any gene: 6. From germline, CDR1 is SNHLY and CDR2 FYNNEI. This CDR3 spans 13 amino acids. CDR3 amino acids: CASGDRATYEQYF. The CDR3, as DNA: TGTGCCAGCGGCGACAGGGCGACCTACGAGCAGTACTTC. The whole variable domain, filled in from reference TRBV2 and TRBJ2-7, reads EPEVTQTPSHQVTQMGQEVILRCVPISNHLYFYWYRQILGQKVEFLVSFYNNEISEKSEIFDDQFSVERPDGSNFTLKIRSTKLEDSAMYFCASGDRATYEQYFGPGTRLTVT.

CDR3 sequence: CASSTAGGGSDGYTF. Written as DNA, the CDR3 is TGTGCCAGCAGCACCGCGGGGGGCGGATCGGATGGCTACACCTTC. The rearrangement uses TRBV27 and TRBJ1-2; a weak D match, TRBD1 (6 bases). Trimming took 6 bases from V and 6 from J, leaving 20 bases between them. CDR3 length: 15 residues. CDR1 and CDR2 (germline): MNHEY, SMNVEV (reference sequence).

A single count supports this clone. The chain couples TRBV19 to TRBJ2-5; D is possibly TRBD1 (5 bases). The CDR3 is made up of 14 amino acids. Germline assignment: CDR1 LNHDA and CDR2 SQIVND (reference sequence). V dropped 5 bases and J dropped 5 bases, with 15 bases sitting between them. CDR3: CASSPRRGRETQYF. Here the CDR3 DNA reads TGTGCCAGTAGTCCCCGTAGGGGTCGGGAGACCCAGTACTTC.

The V and J genes are TRBV2 and TRBJ2-2; D uncertain. CDR1 SNHLY and CDR2 FYNNEI come from the germline V gene. With 4 bases removed from V and 0 bases from J, the gap between germline ends came to 9 bases. The CDR3 runs 15 residues. In nucleotides, the CDR3 is TGTGCCAGCAGTGTGGCGGCCGCGAACACCGGGGAGCTGTTTTTT. Protein sequence: CASSVAAANTGELFF.

The chain recombines TRBV11-2 with TRBJ2-1, with TRBD1 matching over 8 bases. The CDR3 covers 15 residues. V gave up 5 bases and J gave up 8 bases; unmatched junction bases: 11. CDR1 is SGHAT and CDR2 is FQNNGV in the germline V gene. The CDR3 nucleotides are TGTGCCAGCAGCGAACGGACAGGGTCTATGGATGAGCAGTTCTTC. It translates to CASSERTGSMDEQFF.

J is TRBJ1-5 and V is TRBV19, with TRBD1 as a possible D gene (6 bases). Trimming removed 7 bases at V and 4 bases at J, with 14 bases between. The CDR3 length is 14 residues. CDR1 is LNHDA, CDR2 SQIVND, per germline (reference sequence). CDR3 region: CASTHQQGNQPQHF. The CDR3 nucleotides are TGTGCCAGTACCCACCAACAGGGAAATCAGCCCCAGCATTTT.

The chain joins TRBV28 to TRBJ1-5; 7 bases line up with TRBD1. The CDR3 is 18 amino acids. V lost 5 bases, J lost 0 bases, and 13 bases stayed unmatched. Germline V gene data show CDR1 as MDHEN and CDR2 as SYDVKM. The CDR3, as DNA: TGTGCCAGCAGTCCAATACAGGGGATATCACCTAGCAATCAGCCCCAGCATTTT. Its translation is CASSPIQGISPSNQPQHF.